Here is one T cell receptor beta chain with its context. As yet, its antigen is unknown. Healthy bone marrow donors formed the donor group. This record comes from a study of cytomegalovirus exposure and HLA in healthy donors. The study, taken as a whole, reports: Later analysis showed most CMV-associated TCR beta chains appearing HLA-restricted. Some segments of the V type, notably TRBV6-2 and TRBV6-3, were excluded as indistinguishable.

PCR used 60 Vbeta primers and 13 Jbeta primers. Original data processing: In a later analysis, of 79 million or so unique beta chains, about 11 million appeared in at least two donors. This table comes from immunoSEQ multiplex PCR, and its TCRdb copy is limited to in-frame clones, with some not included. D and trimming come from the DNA, and the V and J calls and clone size come from that table. The sample carries about 130,000 clones, around 80% recorded once. Unmatched junction bases numbered 10, after V lost 3 bases and J lost 6 bases. The CDR3 extends over 17 amino acids. Germline assignment: CDR1 SGHAT and CDR2 FQDESV (reference sequence).

Sequencing was performed on PBMCs. The chain is built from TRBV11-1 and TRBJ2-1; the match to TRBD2 covers 11 bases. The TCR was taken from a woman aged 40 to 50 in good health and CMV-seronegative. The CDR3 DNA follows: TGTGCCAGCAGCTTGTCTCAGGGGGGACTAGCGGTCAATGAGCAGTTCTTC. It translates to CASSLSQGGLAVNEQFF. Full variable domain (missing parts from reference TRBV11-1 and TRBJ2-1): EAEVAQSPRYKITEKSQAVAFWCDPISGHATLYWYRQILGQGPELLVQFQDESVVDDSQLPKDRFSAERLKGVDSTLKIQPAELGDSAMYLCASSLSQGGLAVNEQFFGPGTRLTVL.